The 25 T cell receptor beta chains below were found in one sample sequenced in a study of blood T cell repertoires in COVID-19. TCRdb keeps only in-frame clones here, not all; method: immunoSEQ multiplex PCR. The table has 60,000 to 85,000 clones, about 69% seen once. Sample: peripheral blood. The source is a man between 65 and 85 years old with acute or convalescent COVID-19.

The chain recombines TRBV27 with TRBJ2-1; TRBD1 is a possible D gene (5 bases). Germline V gene sequence: CDR1 MNHEY, CDR2 SMNVEV (reference sequence). This CDR3 is built from 13 residues. V shed 5 bases and J shed 7 bases, with 12 bases lying between them. The CDR3 DNA reads as TGTGCCAGCAGTCGTCAGGGCGTTAATGAGCAGTTCTTC. Protein product: CASSRQGVNEQFF.

This chain joins TRBV7-3 and TRBJ2-1, with 14 bases matching TRBD2. Trimming cost V 5 bases and J 8 bases; bases outside gene matches: 8. Germline V gene sequence: CDR1 SGHTA, CDR2 FQGTGA. The CDR3 contains 16 residues. CDR3 region: CASSPLTSGRGDEQFF. For the CDR3, the DNA is TGTGCCAGCAGCCCCTTGACTAGCGGGAGGGGTGATGAGCAGTTCTTC.

This clone has a single count. The chain joins TRBV28 to TRBJ1-2; TRBD1 might be the D (5 bases). Germline values: CDR1 MDHEN, CDR2 SYDVKM. The V end was cut by 7 bases, the J end by 0 bases, with 12 bases between. The CDR3 contains 14 residues. CDR3 in DNA: TGTGCCAGCACCAAAGGGGTAACTAACTATGGCTACACCTTC. It translates to CASTKGVTNYGYTF.

This chain connects TRBV18 to TRBJ1-2, with TRBD1 matching over 7 bases. In germline, CDR1 is KGHSH, CDR2 LQKENI. This CDR3 is 15 amino acids long. V shed 3 bases and J 6 bases; nucleotides not matched to a gene: 10. The CDR3 spells CASSPRDRPKDGYTF. DNA for the CDR3: TGTGCCAGCTCACCCAGGGACAGACCGAAAGATGGCTACACCTTC.

The chain uses TRBV5-4 and TRBJ2-1, with 15 bases aligning to TRBD2. Germline V gene lookup returns CDR1 SGHNT and CDR2 YYREEE (reference sequence). CDR3 length: 16 amino acids. V was clipped by 5 bases and J by 4 bases; unmatched bases: 4. CDR3 nucleotide sequence: TGTGCCAGCAGTTATGGACTAGCGGGAGGGTACAATGAGCAGTTCTTC. Protein product: CASSYGLAGGYNEQFF.

The chain has TRBV2 and TRBJ1-2; 7 bases align to TRBD1. This CDR3 region has 12 residues. V was clipped by 5 bases and J by 3 bases; unmatched bases: 0. Germline V lookup: CDR1 SNHLY, CDR2 FYNNEI. CDR3 sequence: CASSTGDYGYTF. The CDR3 region has the DNA TGTGCCAGCAGTACAGGGGACTATGGCTACACCTTC. The full variable domain, its missing parts supplied by reference TRBV2 and TRBJ1-2, is EPEVTQTPSHQVTQMGQEVILRCVPISNHLYFYWYRQILGQKVEFLVSFYNNEISEKSEIFDDQFSVERPDGSNFTLKIRSTKLEDSAMYFCASSTGDYGYTFGSGTRLTVV.

CDR3 region: CASSPPTGGRYDTQYF. CDR3 sequence (DNA): TGTGCCAGCTCACCACCGACAGGGGGCCGATATGATACGCAGTATTTT. The V call is TRBV18, the J call TRBJ2-3, with 10 bases lining up with TRBD1. The V segment lost 0 bases and the J segment 6 bases; nucleotides outside the gene matches: 6. The germline V gene encodes CDR1 KGHSH and CDR2 LQKENI. The CDR3 contains 16 residues.

The chain joins TRBV5-1 to TRBJ1-6; 10 bases match TRBD1. The V gene's germline CDR1 is SGHRS and CDR2 YFSETQ. This CDR3 contains 14 residues. V was pared by 4 bases and J by 14 bases, with 9 bases of the junction left unmatched. CDR3 sequence reads: CASSAGTGEGTLHF. For the CDR3, the DNA is TGCGCCAGCAGCGCCGGGACAGGGGAGGGCACCCTCCACTTT.

The chain joins TRBV3-1 (or the pseudogene TRBV3-2) to TRBJ2-1; 11 nucleotides agree with TRBD2. The trim removed 6 bases at V and 9 bases at J, leaving 7 bases unmatched. CDR3 size: 14 residues. The germline V gene has CDR1 LGHDT and CDR2 YNNKEL (reference sequence). The CDR3 DNA follows: TGTGCCAGCAGATTGACTAGCGGGAATACTGAGCAGTTCTTC. This gives the protein CASRLTSGNTEQFF.

The rearrangement joins TRBV19 to TRBJ2-1; D unresolved. V gave up 6 bases and J gave up 0 bases, with 12 bases separating them. CDR1 LNHDA and CDR2 SQIVND come from the germline V gene (reference sequence). The CDR3 is made up of 15 amino acids. The CDR3: CASSATSSSYNEQFF. CDR3 DNA: TGTGCCAGTAGCGCCACTTCTAGCTCCTACAATGAGCAGTTCTTC.

The gene calls are TRBV28 and TRBJ1-2; D not resolved. Germline V gene lookup returns CDR1 MDHEN and CDR2 SYDVKM. The CDR3 loop spans 11 amino acids. V shed 8 bases and J shed 2 bases, with 6 bases lying between them. The DNA for the CDR3 is TGTGCCAGCGCACAGAACTATGGCTACACCTTC. Translated, it gives CASAQNYGYTF.

The chain recombines TRBV7-3 with TRBJ1-2, with TRBD1 as a possible D gene (6 bases). V was shortened by 5 bases and J by 2 bases, with 15 bases between the two germline ends. The CDR3 has 15 residues. Germline CDR1 is SGHTA and CDR2 is FQGTGA. The CDR3 region is CASSVAGTTNYGYTF. CDR3 bases: TGTGCCAGCAGCGTAGCCGGGACAACGAACTATGGCTACACCTTC.

There are a few counts of this clone. The chain has TRBV19 and TRBJ2-2; tentatively, D is TRBD2 (5 bases). Trimming removed 8 bases at V and 7 bases at J, with 14 bases between. The CDR3 length is 13 residues. Germline V gene sequence: CDR1 LNHDA, CDR2 SQIVND (reference sequence). CDR3 in amino acids: CASQRVLDGELFF. CDR3 DNA: TGTGCCAGTCAAAGGGTACTAGACGGGGAGCTGTTTTTT.

The chain is built from TRBV18 and TRBJ2-7; 9 bases align to TRBD2. Trimming at V came to 3 bases and at J to 6 bases, leaving 15 bases not matched to a gene. The length of the CDR3 is 17 residues. Germline V gene sequence: CDR1 KGHSH, CDR2 LQKENI. CDR3 sequence (DNA): TGTGCCAGCTCACCGGGGACCGGGACTAGCCAAACGGGCGAGCAGTACTTC. Amino acids: CASSPGTGTSQTGEQYF.

The V gene is TRBV29-1, the J gene TRBJ1-5; 10 nucleotides align to TRBD1. The V gene end was trimmed by 7 bases and the J gene end by 4 bases; junction bases not matched to a gene: 4. The CDR3 runs 13 residues. Per germline, CDR1 SQVTM and CDR2 ANQGSEA. The CDR3 is CSATGQGNQPQHF. CDR3 coding DNA: TGCAGCGCCACGGGACAGGGGAATCAGCCCCAGCATTTT.

In its sample, this clone was seen a few times. The chain joins TRBV6-6 to TRBJ2-1, with D possibly being TRBD2 (6 bases). The CDR3 totals 15 residues. The V gene lost 4 bases and the J gene lost 10 bases, with 20 bases spanning the gap. Germline-derived CDR1 and CDR2 are MNHNY and SVGAGI (reference sequence). CDR3 in DNA: TGTGCCAGCAGTTCAAGAGGCGGGATGGGGGAAGAGCAGTTCTTC. Translated, it gives CASSSRGGMGEEQFF.

V usage is TRBV9 and J usage is TRBJ2-5; the match to TRBD1 covers 9 bases. Losses at the gene ends were 4 bases for V and 1 base for J; bases not matched to a gene: 11. The CDR3 length is 17 residues. Per the germline V gene, CDR1 is SGDLS and CDR2 is YYNGEE. DNA of the CDR3: TGTGCCAGCAGCTTTCCCCGACAGGGGGGGGGCCAAGAGACCCAGTACTTC. Amino acids: CASSFPRQGGGQETQYF.

V gene TRBV7-2 combines with J gene TRBJ2-7; 8 positions match TRBD1. With 0 bases clipped from V and 2 bases from J, the junction kept 6 bases outside the gene matches. The germline gives CDR1 SGHTA, CDR2 FQGNSA. There are 16 residues in the CDR3. CDR3 sequence reads: CASSLARQGLAYEQYF. For the CDR3, the DNA is TGTGCCAGCAGCTTAGCTCGACAGGGGCTGGCCTACGAGCAGTACTTC.

This clone has only one observation. This rearrangement joins TRBV5-4 to TRBJ2-1, with 11 positions matching TRBD2. Germline lookup yields CDR1 SGHNT and CDR2 YYREEE (reference sequence). Trimming at V came to 4 bases and at J to 4 bases, leaving 4 bases not matched to a gene. The CDR3 spans 15 residues. This chain's CDR3 is CASSQGLAEYNEQFF. DNA of the CDR3: TGTGCCAGCAGCCAGGGACTAGCGGAGTACAATGAGCAGTTCTTC.

The chain combines TRBV13 with TRBJ1-3; no firm D call. CDR3 length: 16 amino acids. The V end lost 0 bases, the J end lost 0 bases, and 9 bases lay between the germline ends. The germline gives CDR1 PRHDT, CDR2 FYEKMQ (reference sequence). The CDR3 spells CASSLGHGSSGNTIYF. The CDR3 nucleotides read TGTGCCAGCAGCTTAGGCCACGGTAGCTCTGGAAACACCATATATTTT.

The V and J genes are TRBV5-6 and TRBJ1-1; tentatively, D is TRBD1 (5 bases). With 0 bases removed from V and 0 bases from J, the gap between germline ends came to 9 bases. Germline V lookup: CDR1 SGHDT, CDR2 YYEEEE. The length of the CDR3 is 15 residues. CDR3 region: CASSLVAGLNTEAFF. CDR3 DNA sequence: TGTGCCAGCAGCTTGGTAGCAGGGTTGAACACTGAAGCTTTCTTT.

The sample holds a few counts of this clone. The chain couples TRBV28 to TRBJ1-4; the D gene is possibly TRBD1 (5 bases). The CDR3 extends over 15 amino acids. Trimming shortened V by 3 bases and J by 10 bases, and 18 bases separated the two germline ends. Germline V gene sequence: CDR1 MDHEN, CDR2 SYDVKM. The CDR3 loop reads CASSFAGTSQGKLFF. CDR3 DNA sequence: TGTGCCAGCAGTTTCGCGGGGACCTCCCAGGGAAAACTGTTTTTT.

This CDR3 is CASSQLVPWQFF. The CDR3 nucleotides read TGTGCCAGCAGCCAACTAGTCCCCTGGCAGTTCTTC. The chain is built from TRBV5-5 and TRBJ2-1; D perhaps matches TRBD2 (5 bases). In germline, CDR1 is SGHKS, CDR2 YYEKEE (reference sequence). The V gene lost 4 bases and the J gene lost 12 bases, with 14 bases spanning the gap. This CDR3 is 12 amino acids long.

The chain has TRBV5-1 and TRBJ2-2; tentatively, D is TRBD2 (6 bases). Germline CDR1 is SGHRS and CDR2 is YFSETQ. Trimming took 4 bases from V and 2 from J, leaving 12 bases between them. CDR3 length: 15 amino acids. The CDR3 loop is CASSRGSGNTGELFF. As DNA, the CDR3 is TGCGCCAGCAGCCGGGGTAGCGGAAACACCGGGGAGCTGTTTTTT.

The chain employs TRBV19 and TRBJ1-5; 9 bases match TRBD1. From germline, CDR1 is LNHDA and CDR2 SQIVND (reference sequence). Trimming cost V 7 bases and J 8 bases; bases outside gene matches: 12. The length of the CDR3 is 15 residues. As DNA, the CDR3 is TGTGCCAGTACTTCAGAGGGACAGGGTTACAAGCCCCAGCATTTT. Encoded protein: CASTSEGQGYKPQHF.